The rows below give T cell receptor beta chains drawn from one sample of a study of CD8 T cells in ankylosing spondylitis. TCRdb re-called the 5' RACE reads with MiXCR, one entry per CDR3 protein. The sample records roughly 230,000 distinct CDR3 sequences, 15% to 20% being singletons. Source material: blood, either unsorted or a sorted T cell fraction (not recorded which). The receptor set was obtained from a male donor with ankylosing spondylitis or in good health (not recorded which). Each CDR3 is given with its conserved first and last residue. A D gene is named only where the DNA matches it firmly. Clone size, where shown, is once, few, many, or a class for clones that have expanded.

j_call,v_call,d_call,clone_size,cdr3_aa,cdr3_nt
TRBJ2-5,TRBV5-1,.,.,CASSLDLTREDQEQETQYF,TGCGCCAGCAGCTTGGACTTAACTCGGGAAGATCAAGAGCAAGAGACCCAGTACTTC
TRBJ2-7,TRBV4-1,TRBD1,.,CASSHSTGDLSYEQYF,TGCGCCAGCAGCCATTCCACAGGGGACCTTTCCTACGAGCAGTACTTC
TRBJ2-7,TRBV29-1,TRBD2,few,CSAGTSGRLGEQYF,TGCAGCGCTGGCACTAGCGGGAGATTAGGCGAGCAGTACTTC
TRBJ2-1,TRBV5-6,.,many,CASEARMGSYNEQFF,TGTGCCAGCGAGGCGCGAATGGGCTCCTACAATGAGCAGTTCTTC
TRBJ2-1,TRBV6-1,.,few,CASSEGQFVPNEQFF,TGTGCCAGCAGTGAGGGGCAGTTTGTCCCCAATGAGCAGTTCTTC
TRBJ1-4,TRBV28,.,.,CASSETGSIGEKLFF,TGTGCCAGCAGTGAAACAGGGTCCATCGGCGAAAAACTGTTTTTT
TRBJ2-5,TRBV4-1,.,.,CASSHASASDSETQYF,TGCGCCAGCAGCCACGCCTCGGCTAGTGATTCGGAGACCCAGTACTTC
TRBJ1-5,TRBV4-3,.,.,CASSQDRRLNQPQHF,TGCGCCAGCAGCCAAGACAGGCGTCTCAATCAGCCCCAGCATTTT
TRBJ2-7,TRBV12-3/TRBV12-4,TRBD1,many,CASSLVQGAYEQYF,TGTGCCAGCAGTTTAGTGCAGGGGGCCTACGAGCAGTACTTC
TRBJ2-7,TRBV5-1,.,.,CASSTGIEQYF,TGCGCCAGCTCCACAGGGATCGAGCAGTACTTC
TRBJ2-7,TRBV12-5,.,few,CASGTIQGMVYEQYF,TGTGCTAGTGGTACCATCCAGGGGATGGTCTACGAGCAGTACTTC
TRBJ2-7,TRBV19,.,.,CASSIGGGYGSYEQYF,TGTGCCAGTAGTATAGGGGGAGGATATGGCTCCTACGAGCAGTACTTC
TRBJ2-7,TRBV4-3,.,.,CASSQDHPGRTYEQYF,TGCGCCAGCAGCCAAGATCACCCCGGACGGACCTACGAGCAGTACTTC
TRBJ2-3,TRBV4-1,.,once,CASSQEGRSTDTQYF,TGCGCCAGCAGCCAAGAGGGGAGGAGCACAGATACGCAGTATTTT
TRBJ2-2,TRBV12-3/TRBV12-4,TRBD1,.,CASSHRGGTGELFF,TGTGCCAGCAGTCACAGGGGTGGAACCGGGGAGCTGTTTTTT
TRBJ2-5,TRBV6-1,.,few,CASTGAVQETQYF,TGTGCCAGTACTGGGGCAGTTCAAGAGACCCAGTACTTC
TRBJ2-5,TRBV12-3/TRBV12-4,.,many,CASKGLQEETQYF,TGTGCCAGTAAGGGACTGCAAGAAGAGACCCAGTACTTC
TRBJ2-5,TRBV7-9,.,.,CASSSPTGYQETQYF,TGTGCCAGCAGCTCCCCCACAGGCTACCAAGAGACCCAGTACTTC
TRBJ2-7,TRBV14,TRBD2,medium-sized,CASSRTSGSFLFEQYF,TGTGCCAGCAGCCGAACTAGCGGGAGCTTTCTATTCGAGCAGTACTTC
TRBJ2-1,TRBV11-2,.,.,CASSLASGFAPNEQFF,TGTGCCAGCAGCTTAGCGTCGGGATTCGCCCCGAATGAGCAGTTCTTC
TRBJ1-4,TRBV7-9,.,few,CASSSSPQGKLFF,TGTGCCAGCAGCTCAAGCCCCCAGGGAAAACTGTTTTTT
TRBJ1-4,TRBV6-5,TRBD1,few,CASSYSTGTGGEKLFF,TGTGCCAGCAGTTACTCGACCGGGACAGGGGGCGAAAAACTGTTTTTT
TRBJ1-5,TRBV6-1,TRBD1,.,CASRKDRDGQPQHF,TGTGCCAGCAGGAAAGACAGGGACGGGCAGCCCCAGCATTTT
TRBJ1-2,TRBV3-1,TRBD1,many,CASSPGQGGNGYTF,TGTGCCAGCAGCCCTGGACAGGGGGGAAATGGCTACACCTTC
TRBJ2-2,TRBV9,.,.,CASSVGRPGSATGELFF,TGTGCCAGCAGCGTAGGCAGGCCAGGGTCGGCAACCGGGGAGCTGTTTTTT
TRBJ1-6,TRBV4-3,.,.,CASSQDEGRNSPLHF,TGCGCCAGCAGCCAAGATGAGGGTCGTAATTCACCCCTCCACTTT
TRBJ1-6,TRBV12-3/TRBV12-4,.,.,CASSFVKDSPLHF,TGTGCCAGCAGTTTCGTCAAGGACTCACCCCTCCACTTT
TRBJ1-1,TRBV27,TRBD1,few,CASSSGGTTEAFF,TGTGCCAGCAGTTCAGGGGGGACCACTGAAGCTTTCTTT
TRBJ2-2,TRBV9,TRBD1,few,CASSVANGQANTGELFF,TGTGCCAGCAGCGTAGCAAACGGACAGGCGAACACCGGGGAGCTGTTTTTT
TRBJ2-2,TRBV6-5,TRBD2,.,CASSYTSGSGGELFF,TGTGCCAGCAGTTATACTAGCGGGAGTGGCGGGGAGCTGTTTTTT
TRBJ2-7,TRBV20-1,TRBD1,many,CSARGTGELYEQYF,TGCAGTGCTAGAGGGACAGGGGAACTTTACGAGCAGTACTTC
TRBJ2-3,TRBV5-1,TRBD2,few,CASFPPAVGLAGGRAYF,TGCGCCAGCTTTCCTCCGGCTGTTGGTCTAGCGGGAGGCAGAGCGTATTTT
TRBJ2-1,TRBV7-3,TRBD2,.,CASSGLAGGPGNEQFF,TGTGCCAGCAGCGGACTAGCGGGAGGGCCCGGCAATGAGCAGTTCTTC
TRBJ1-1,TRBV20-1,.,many,CSARGQGDTEAFF,TGCAGTGCTAGAGGGCAGGGAGACACTGAAGCTTTCTTT
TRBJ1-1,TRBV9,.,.,CASSVGDTEAFF,TGTGCCAGCAGCGTAGGCGACACTGAAGCTTTCTTT
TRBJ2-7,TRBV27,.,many,CASSPRDPTYEQYF,TGTGCCAGCAGCCCAAGGGACCCGACCTACGAGCAGTACTTC
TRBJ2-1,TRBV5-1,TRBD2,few,CASTRTSGRTSSYNEQFF,TGCGCCAGCACCCGGACTAGCGGGAGGACGAGCTCCTACAATGAGCAGTTCTTC
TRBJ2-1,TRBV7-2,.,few,CASSSMSYSYNEQFF,TGTGCCAGCAGCTCCATGAGTTATTCCTACAATGAGCAGTTCTTC
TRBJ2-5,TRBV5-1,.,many,CASSLAGGWETQYF,TGCGCCAGCAGCTTGGCTGGGGGTTGGGAGACCCAGTACTTC
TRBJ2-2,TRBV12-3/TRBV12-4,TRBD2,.,CASRTGLAGPGELFF,TGTGCCAGCAGGACGGGACTAGCGGGACCCGGGGAGCTGTTTTTT
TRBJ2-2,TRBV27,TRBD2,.,CASSLSQRYGSSGSLTGELFF,TGTGCCAGCAGTTTATCGCAACGATATGGGTCTAGCGGGAGTCTAACCGGGGAGCTGTTTTTT
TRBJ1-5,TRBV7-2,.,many,CASSYFRGRGQPQHF,TGTGCCAGCAGCTATTTCAGGGGCAGAGGTCAGCCCCAGCATTTT
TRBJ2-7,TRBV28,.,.,CASSTTINEQYF,TGTGCCAGCAGTACGACGATCAACGAGCAGTACTTC
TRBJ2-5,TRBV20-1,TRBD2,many,CSAPGTSEPETQYF,TGCAGTGCCCCCGGGACTAGCGAACCTGAGACCCAGTACTTC
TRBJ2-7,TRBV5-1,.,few,CASSLVPEGEQYF,TGCGCCAGCAGCTTGGTTCCGGAGGGGGAGCAGTACTTC
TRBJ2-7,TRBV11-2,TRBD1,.,CASSRTGRSYEQYF,TGTGCCAGCAGCCGGACAGGGAGGTCCTACGAGCAGTACTTC
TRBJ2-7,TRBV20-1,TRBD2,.,CSAPGGTSGRDLAYEQYF,TGCAGTGCTCCCGGCGGGACTAGCGGGAGGGATTTGGCCTACGAGCAGTACTTC
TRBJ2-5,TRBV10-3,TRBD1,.,CAIRGRQGDETQYF,TGTGCCATCAGGGGGAGACAGGGTGACGAGACCCAGTACTTC
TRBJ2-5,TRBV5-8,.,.,CASSLFAEETQYF,TGTGCCAGCAGCTTATTCGCCGAGGAGACCCAGTACTTC
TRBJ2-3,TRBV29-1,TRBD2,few,CSVEPLAGLTDTQYF,TGCAGCGTTGAGCCACTAGCGGGTCTCACAGATACGCAGTATTTT
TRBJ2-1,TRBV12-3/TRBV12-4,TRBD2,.,CASSPSGRAGNEQFF,TGTGCCAGCAGTCCAAGCGGGAGGGCCGGGAATGAGCAGTTCTTC
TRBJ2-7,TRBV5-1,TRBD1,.,CASSLRTGFDEQYF,TGCGCCAGCAGCTTAAGGACAGGGTTCGACGAGCAGTACTTC
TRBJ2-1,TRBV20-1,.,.,CSARRGLPSVIVGEQFF,TGCAGTGCCCGTCGGGGACTCCCAAGTGTGATCGTCGGTGAGCAGTTCTTC
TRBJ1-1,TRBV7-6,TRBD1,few,CASSFGQGLVTEAFF,TGTGCCAGCAGCTTCGGACAGGGGTTAGTAACTGAAGCTTTCTTT
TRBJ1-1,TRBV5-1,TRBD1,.,CASSPLPGTGEMNTEAFF,TGCGCCAGCAGCCCGTTACCCGGGACAGGGGAGATGAACACTGAAGCTTTCTTT